This T cell receptor beta chain originates from a study of CD8+CD57+ T cells in acquired aplastic anemia (dated by TCRdb to between 2017 and 2018). Looking at the study overall: Extracted DNA from sorted CD4+ and CD8+ cells averaged approximately 3 ug, ranging from about 0.17 to 30 ug. Healthy donor samples averaged roughly 9.8 million reads for CD4+ and under 12 million for CD8+ cells.

The study deep-sequenced TCR repertoires of sorted CD4+ and CD8+ blood T cells from severe aplastic anemia patients and healthy subjects. Ficoll-Paque density gradient centrifugation was used to isolate peripheral blood mononuclear cells. Before DNA was extracted, CD4+ and CD8+ T cells were sorted using either FACS or magnetic beads. This clonotype has at least ten counts. Its antigen remains unidentified. The input lacks base qualities; no much larger clone sits a single base away. The cysteine opens and the phenylalanine closes a CDR3 of 16 amino acids. CDR3 DNA is the only sequence kept; it has 48 bases, read in frame from the first base. CDR1 and CDR2 are drawn from the germline V gene (reference sequence): LNHDA, SQIVND. Germline trimming amounts to 4 bases on V and 4 bases on J, with 10 as the count of junction bases outside the gene matches. Profiling of TCR beta VDJ combinations and CDR3 sequences used genomic DNA as the template. An Illumina HiSeq 2000 was the platform used for TCR repertoire sequencing. Concerning the study's data processing: Repertoire assessment relied on Simpson's diversity index, CDR3 size and DJ length profiles, and TRBV/TRBJ rearrangement plots. The most abundant DNA sequence in the deep sequencing data was defined as the immunodominant clone. CDR3 amino acid sequences were screened for sharing across subjects and compared with published repertoires and the VDJdb database. TCRdb reran the public reads through fastp at Q25 and MiXCR, keeping productive beta chains. One record per CDR3 amino acid sequence lists the most common genes and DNA. V and J calls and clone size were set by TCRdb, not the authors. The sample contains some 190,000 distinct CDR3 sequences, just over 45% of them found a single time. About 2.9% of the sample comes from the top ten.

Overall study outcomes, separate from this receptor: Between patients and healthy controls, no significant difference in CD8+ Simpson's diversity was found (P=0.060). Some 30 CD8+ CDR3 sequences were shared between patients and controls but appeared highly expressed in patients and within their immunodominant clones.

The receptor comes from a human donor in good health. The sequenced sample consisted of sorted CD4+, CD8+, or CD8+CD57+ T cells (not recorded which) from PBMCs. The chain is encoded by TRBV19 joined to TRBJ2-1; TRBD2 aligns with 7 central bases. In nucleotides, the sequence is TGTGCCAGTAGTAACCCGCGGGAGTTGGGTTACAATGAGCAGTTCTTC. Protein translation: CASSNPRELGYNEQFF. When the CDR3 is completed using the reference TRBV19 and TRBJ2-1 genes on either side, the full variable domain is DGGITQSPKYLFRKEGQNVTLSCEQNLNHDAMYWYRQDPGQGLRLIYYSQIVNDFQKGDIAEGYSVSREKKESFPLTVTSAQKNPTAFYLCASSNPRELGYNEQFFGPGTRLTVL.